Below are 27 T cell receptor beta chains sequenced from a single sample in a study of shared clonotypes between healthy human individuals. Data came from immunoSEQ multiplex PCR; TCRdb stores just in-frame clones and leaves some out. The sample records about 2.4 million clones, approximately 93% being singletons. Sequencing input: naive CD4+ T cells from PBMCs. Subset meaning: CD45RA+ positively selected. Every receptor here comes from a man between 18 and 35 years old in good health. Some clones in this sample may be carry-over from other donors' samples.

A note on this clone: The identical CDR3 is also encoded by other nucleotide sequences in the sample. The rearrangement uses TRBV15 and TRBJ2-3, with a possible D match to TRBD1 (5 bases). Looked up from germline, CDR1 is LNHNV and CDR2 is YYDKDF (reference sequence). Trimming cost V 3 bases and J 6 bases, with 7 bases left between them. The CDR3 covers 12 residues. This CDR3 is CATSRGPDTQYF. CDR3 sequence (DNA): TGTGCCACCAGCAGGGGGCCCGATACGCAGTATTTT.

V usage is TRBV19 and J usage is TRBJ2-1; 8 nucleotides line up with TRBD1. From germline, CDR1 is LNHDA and CDR2 SQIVND (reference sequence). The CDR3 has 12 residues. V shed 9 bases, J shed 6 bases, and the junction held 4 bases outside the gene matches. This CDR3 is CASGQGFNEQFF. The CDR3 nucleotides read TGTGCCAGCGGACAGGGTTTCAATGAGCAGTTCTTC.

The rearrangement uses TRBV28 and TRBJ2-5; 10 bases align to TRBD2. The CDR3 spans 16 residues. Germline V gene lookup returns CDR1 MDHEN and CDR2 SYDVKM. V was pared by 6 bases and J by 4 bases, with 11 bases of the junction left unmatched. DNA for the CDR3: TGTGCCAGCAGGCACGGACTAGCGGCTTTTAGAGAGACCCAGTACTTC. This encodes CASRHGLAAFRETQYF.

The chain joins TRBV7-9 to TRBJ2-3; unclear D gene. The CDR3 is made up of 16 amino acids. Germline V lookup: CDR1 SEHNR, CDR2 FQNEAQ (reference sequence). V lost 4 bases, J lost 8 bases, and 22 bases lay in between. The CDR3 region has the DNA TGTGCCAGCAGCTCCCGTTTGGGCCACGGTTCTGGTACGCAGTATTTT. Translating it yields CASSSRLGHGSGTQYF. The variable domain in full, completed from reference TRBV7-9 and TRBJ2-3, reads DTGVSQNPRHKITKRGQNVTFRCDPISEHNRLYWYRQTLGQGPEFLTYFQNEAQLEKSRLLSDRFSAERPKGSFSTLEIQRTEQGDSAMYLCASSSRLGHGSGTQYFGPGTRLTVL.

The count of this clone is one. The chain links TRBV29-1 to TRBJ2-5; a possible D gene is TRBD1 (5 bases). The V and J ends lost 7 bases and 7 bases respectively, with 22 bases between them. This CDR3 spans 14 amino acids. Germline values: CDR1 SQVTM, CDR2 ANQGSEA. Written as DNA, the CDR3 is TGCAGCGGCGGACACCCCCCCGGCAAGATGACCCAGTACTTC. This encodes CSGGHPPGKMTQYF.

V usage is TRBV5-1 and J usage is TRBJ2-7; TRBD1 agrees at 7 bases. Germline assignment: CDR1 SGHRS and CDR2 YFSETQ. The V segment lost 6 bases and the J segment 5 bases; nucleotides outside the gene matches: 11. The CDR3 loop spans 14 amino acids. CDR3 sequence reads: CASTKTGPGDEQYF. As DNA, the CDR3 is TGCGCCAGCACCAAGACAGGGCCTGGGGACGAGCAGTACTTC.

Regarding this clone: The same CDR3 arises from other DNA sequences in this sample as well. The chain has TRBV5-1 and TRBJ2-7; a possible D gene is TRBD2 (6 bases). CDR1 and CDR2 from the germline V gene are SGHRS and YFSETQ. The germline V and J ends were trimmed by 4 bases and 0 bases, with 8 bases remaining between them. The CDR3 loop spans 13 amino acids. CDR3 sequence: CASSTGSSYEQYF. Written as DNA, the CDR3 is TGCGCCAGCAGCACCGGGAGCTCCTACGAGCAGTACTTC.

The CDR3 here is CASSLAGVSYNEQFF. The CDR3 DNA is TGCGCCAGCAGCCTAGCGGGAGTCTCCTACAATGAGCAGTTCTTC. The J gene is TRBJ2-1, the V gene TRBV4-3, with TRBD2 identical over 9 bases. CDR1 LGHNA and CDR2 YSLEER come from the germline V gene. Trimming at V came to 4 bases and at J to 0 bases, leaving 1 base not matched to a gene. This CDR3 is 15 amino acids long.

This rearrangement joins TRBV5-1 to TRBJ2-7; D perhaps matches TRBD1 (5 bases). The CDR3 sequence is 17 residues long. The ends were cut back, 1 base at V and 4 bases at J, with 21 bases in the middle. The germline V gene encodes CDR1 SGHRS and CDR2 YFSETQ. In DNA, the CDR3 is TGCGCCAGCAGCTTGAGTGCGACAGCGTTGTGGGGATACGAGCAGTACTTC. Translation gives CASSLSATALWGYEQYF.

The chain couples TRBV2 to TRBJ2-5, with TRBD1 matching over 7 bases. Trimming at V came to 5 bases and at J to 5 bases, leaving 8 bases not matched to a gene. The CDR3 is 14 amino acids. Germline-derived CDR1 and CDR2 are SNHLY and FYNNEI. The CDR3 here is CASSKQGSEETQYF. The CDR3 DNA reads TGTGCCAGCAGTAAACAGGGGTCGGAGGAGACCCAGTACTTC.

In its sample, this clone was seen once. This sequence joins TRBV28 and TRBJ1-2; no clear D. V lost 1 base to trimming and J lost 12 bases, with 21 bases between them. The CDR3 consists of 15 residues. The germline V gene has CDR1 MDHEN and CDR2 SYDVKM. The CDR3 nucleotides read TGTGCCAGCAGTTTATTGTCGAGGGCGGAGGCCAGAAACACCTTC. Its translation is CASSLLSRAEARNTF.

This clone was observed a single time. CDR3: CASSPGTSLGNEQFF. CDR3 coding DNA: TGTGCCAGTAGTCCAGGGACCAGTTTAGGTAATGAGCAGTTCTTC. The rearrangement uses TRBV19 and TRBJ2-1; D tentatively fits TRBD1 or TRBD2 (5 bases each). The CDR3 contains 15 residues. Trimming pared 5 bases from V and 7 bases from J, leaving 18 bases between. Looked up from germline, CDR1 is LNHDA and CDR2 is SQIVND (reference sequence).

The V call is TRBV19, the J call TRBJ2-1; D is perhaps TRBD2 (6 bases). The CDR3 totals 14 residues. Trimming pared 7 bases from V and 7 bases from J, leaving 17 bases between. Germline CDR1 LNHDA, CDR2 SQIVND (reference sequence). CDR3 in amino acids: CASKLTNLANEQFF. In DNA, the CDR3 is TGTGCCAGTAAGTTGACCAACCTAGCGAATGAGCAGTTCTTC.

This chain links TRBV7-2 with TRBJ1-5; D is undetermined. The CDR3 runs 14 residues. The V gene lost 4 bases and the J gene lost 3 bases, with 10 bases spanning the gap. Germline CDR1 and CDR2: SGHTA and FQGNSA. This CDR3 is CASSWDLNNQPQHF. The DNA of the CDR3 is TGTGCCAGCAGCTGGGATCTTAACAATCAGCCCCAGCATTTT.

The chain links TRBV14 to TRBJ1-2; 8 nucleotides match TRBD1. Germline CDR1 SGHDN, CDR2 FVKESK. This CDR3 has 14 amino acids. After removal of 3 bases from V and 6 bases from J, the junction contained 6 bases not matched to a gene. CDR3 amino acids: CASSHSQGANGYTF. The CDR3 bases are TGTGCCAGCAGCCATTCTCAGGGGGCTAATGGCTACACCTTC.

As concerns this clone: Mismatch with germline at one junction end may stem from a read error. V gene TRBV4-3 combines with J gene TRBJ1-5, with D unclear. Germline V gene sequence: CDR1 LGHNA, CDR2 YSLEER. The CDR3 loop spans 13 amino acids. The DNA of the CDR3 is TGCGCCAGCAGCCAAGAAGAGGGTCAGGCCCAGCATTTT. It yields the protein CASSQEEGQAQHF.

The CDR3 DNA reads TGCGCCAGCAGCTTGGAACCCTTGAGCTCCTACGAGCAGTACTTC. Translating gives CASSLEPLSSYEQYF. This rearrangement joins TRBV5-1 to TRBJ2-7, with D uncertain. CDR1 and CDR2 (germline): SGHRS, YFSETQ. The V end was cut by 0 bases, the J end by 0 bases, with 10 bases between. There are 15 residues in the CDR3.

This clone appeared once. The chain joins TRBV27 to TRBJ1-2; 7 bases line up with TRBD1. The CDR3 length is 15 residues. V lost 2 bases, J lost 0 bases, and 3 bases stayed unmatched. Per the germline V gene, CDR1 is MNHEY and CDR2 is SMNVEV (reference sequence). This CDR3 reads CASSLRQGSNYGYTF. DNA of the CDR3: TGTGCCAGCAGTTTAAGACAGGGTTCTAACTATGGCTACACCTTC.

The rearrangement uses TRBV13 and TRBJ2-7; 9 bases agree with TRBD2. The V gene end was trimmed by 8 bases and the J gene end by 3 bases; junction bases not matched to a gene: 17. The CDR3 loop spans 17 amino acids. CDR1 and CDR2 (germline): PRHDT, FYEKMQ (reference sequence). CDR3 loop: CASELAGEGVADYEQYF. The CDR3 DNA reads as TGTGCCAGCGAATTAGCGGGAGAGGGGGTAGCTGACTACGAGCAGTACTTC. The full variable domain, in which reference TRBV13 and TRBJ2-7 provide the parts outside the CDR3, is AAGVIQSPRHLIKEKRETATLKCYPIPRHDTVYWYQQGPGQDPQFLISFYEKMQSDKGSIPDRFSAQQFSDYHSELNMSSLELGDSALYFCASELAGEGVADYEQYFGPGTRLTVT.

The V call is TRBV28, the J call TRBJ2-5, with 7 bases that match TRBD2. This CDR3 is built from 16 residues. V was clipped by 4 bases and J by 0 bases; unmatched bases: 8. CDR1 MDHEN and CDR2 SYDVKM come from the germline V gene. The CDR3 region is CASSSPAGPYQETQYF. The DNA of the CDR3 is TGTGCCAGCAGTTCACCAGCGGGACCGTACCAAGAGACCCAGTACTTC.

The chain links TRBV2 to TRBJ1-1, with 7 bases matching TRBD1. CDR3 length equals 17 residues. The V and J ends lost 5 bases and 0 bases, in that order; junction bases with no gene match: 12. CDR1 is SNHLY and CDR2 is FYNNEI in the germline V gene. The CDR3: CASSPDRVLRMNTEAFF. CDR3 bases: TGTGCCAGCAGTCCAGACAGGGTCCTAAGGATGAACACTGAAGCTTTCTTT. The whole variable domain, remainder taken from reference TRBV2 and TRBJ1-1, is EPEVTQTPSHQVTQMGQEVILRCVPISNHLYFYWYRQILGQKVEFLVSFYNNEISEKSEIFDDQFSVERPDGSNFTLKIRSTKLEDSAMYFCASSPDRVLRMNTEAFFGQGTRLTVV.

The V gene is TRBV4-2, the J gene TRBJ2-7; 13 bases map to TRBD2. The CDR3 contains 16 residues. CDR1 and CDR2 (germline): LGHNA, YNFKEQ. V gave up 4 bases and J gave up 5 bases; unmatched junction bases: 8. The CDR3 DNA reads as TGTGCCAGCAGCCTCCCCCGGGGGACTAGCGGGAACGAGCAGTACTTC. Protein product: CASSLPRGTSGNEQYF.

V and J are TRBV10-1 and TRBJ2-2, with TRBD2 identical over 12 bases. The length of the CDR3 is 16 residues. Germline CDR1 and CDR2: WNHNN and SYGVQD (reference sequence). Trimming removed 5 bases from V and 7 bases from J; junction bases left unmatched: 8. The CDR3 loop reads CASSRGLAGWRGELFF. The CDR3 DNA reads as TGCGCCAGCAGTCGCGGACTAGCGGGATGGCGCGGGGAGCTGTTTTTT.

This chain uses TRBV7-3 with TRBJ2-7, with D hard to call. Trimming stripped 8 bases from V and 1 base from J, with 15 bases between. The length of the CDR3 is 14 residues. Germline V gene lookup returns CDR1 SGHTA and CDR2 FQGTGA. The CDR3 spells CASGPFAGSYEQYF. Written as DNA, the CDR3 is TGTGCCAGCGGCCCTTTCGCCGGATCCTACGAGCAGTACTTC.

The table lists this clone with a count of one. The J gene is TRBJ1-5, the V gene TRBV4-2, with no clear D. Germline loops: CDR1 LGHNA, CDR2 YNFKEQ. The CDR3 runs to 16 residues. With 0 bases removed from V and 7 bases from J, the gap between germline ends came to 16 bases. The CDR3 loop is CASSQEWTLLRQPQHF. The CDR3 nucleotides read TGTGCCAGCAGCCAAGAGTGGACTCTCCTAAGGCAGCCCCAGCATTTT.

The chain has TRBV27 and TRBJ2-7; D not resolved. V was trimmed by 6 bases and J by 1 base, leaving 10 bases between them. Germline V gives CDR1 MNHEY, CDR2 SMNVEV (reference sequence). The CDR3 has 13 residues. In nucleotides, the CDR3 is TGTGCCAGCAGAGTTATAGGGTCCTACGAGCAGTACTTC. Encoded protein: CASRVIGSYEQYF.

The chain has TRBV2 and TRBJ1-1; 7 bases line up with TRBD1. The CDR3 is 12 amino acids. V was pared by 5 bases and J by 10 bases, with 7 bases of the junction left unmatched. Looked up from germline, CDR1 is SNHLY and CDR2 is FYNNEI. The CDR3 loop reads CASSQLNRGAFF. The CDR3 bases are TGTGCCAGCAGTCAACTGAACAGGGGAGCTTTCTTT.